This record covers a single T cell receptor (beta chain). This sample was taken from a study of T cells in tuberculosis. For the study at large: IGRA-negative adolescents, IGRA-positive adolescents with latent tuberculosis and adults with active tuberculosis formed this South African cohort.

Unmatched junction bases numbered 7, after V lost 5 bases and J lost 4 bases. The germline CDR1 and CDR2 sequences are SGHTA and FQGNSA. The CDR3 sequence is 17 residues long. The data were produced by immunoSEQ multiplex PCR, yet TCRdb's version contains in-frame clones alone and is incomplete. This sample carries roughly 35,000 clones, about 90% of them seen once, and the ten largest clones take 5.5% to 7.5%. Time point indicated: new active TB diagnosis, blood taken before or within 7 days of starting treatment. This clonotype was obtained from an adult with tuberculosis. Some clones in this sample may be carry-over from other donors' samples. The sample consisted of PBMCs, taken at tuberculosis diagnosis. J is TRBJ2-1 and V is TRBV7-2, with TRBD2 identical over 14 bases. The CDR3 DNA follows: TGTGCCAGCAGCCCCGGACTAGCGGGGGGTAATTACAATGAGCAGTTCTTC. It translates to CASSPGLAGGNYNEQFF.